This T cell receptor beta chain was obtained from a study of CD8 T cells in Susac syndrome. cDNA came from about 0.5 to 1 ug RNA primed by random hexamers. Across 54 Vbeta and 13 Jbeta, immunoSEQ multiplex PCR amplified TCR beta CDR3. TCRdb re-called the immunoSEQ multiplex PCR reads with MiXCR, one entry per CDR3 protein. The sample yields a few hundred thousand distinct CDR3 sequences, around 90% seen once. Study-wide results and caveats: The study's TCR sequencing and HLA analysis covered a relatively small number of individuals, and the study acknowledged this.

TCR beta sequencing covered blood CD8+ and CD4+ T cells. Negative isolation yielded CD4+ and CD8+ T cells, and FACS enriched TEMRA cells. On this clonotype: What it recognizes is unknown.

The sample consisted of CD4+ T cells from PBMCs. The sequence derives from a human donor with multiple sclerosis.

CDR3 DNA sequence: TGCGCCAGCAGCTTGGGGGCCACTAGCGTCCGGTCCACAGATACGCAGTATTTT. Translating gives CASSLGATSVRSTDTQYF. This sequence joins TRBV5-1 and TRBJ2-3, with TRBD2 matching over 7 bases. Per the germline V gene, CDR1 is SGHRS and CDR2 is YFSETQ. The CDR3 runs to 18 residues. Trimming took 0 bases from V and 2 from J; bases not matched to a gene: 12.